The 32 T cell receptor beta chains below come from one sample, sequenced in a study of blood T cell repertoires in COVID-19. Sequencing was performed with immunoSEQ multiplex PCR; in TCRdb, only in-frame clones are kept and a portion is missing. This sample has about 27,000 clones; about 84% occur once, and the top ten carry 42%. Sequencing input: peripheral blood. The receptors derive from a woman over 75 with acute or convalescent COVID-19.

This sequence joins TRBV6-2 or TRBV6-3 and TRBJ1-5, with D possibly TRBD1 on 5 matching bases. The CDR3 covers 14 residues. V lost 10 bases to trimming and J lost 7 bases, with 20 bases between them. Germline lookup yields CDR1 MNHEY and CDR2 SVGEGT. Written as DNA, the CDR3 is TGTGCCACCAACCCCCTCGGACAAAGGCAGCCCCAGCATTTT. Translation: CATNPLGQRQPQHF.

V usage is TRBV28 and J usage is TRBJ1-4, with D maybe TRBD1 (6 bases). Germline values: CDR1 MDHEN, CDR2 SYDVKM. V was clipped by 3 bases and J by 7 bases, with 12 bases between them. This CDR3 has 14 residues. The CDR3 loop reads CASSLPGTSEKLFF. The CDR3 bases are TGTGCCAGCAGTTTGCCCGGGACAAGTGAAAAACTGTTTTTT.

DNA of the CDR3: TGTGCCAGCAGTGAATTGGGACAGGGGGCGAGGGAGACCCAGTACTTC. Translation: CASSELGQGARETQYF. The rearrangement links TRBV25-1 to TRBJ2-5; TRBD1 matches at 12 bases. CDR1 and CDR2 (germline): MGHDK, SYGVNS. This CDR3 is built from 16 residues. The V gene end was trimmed by 1 base and the J gene end by 5 bases; junction bases not matched to a gene: 5.

The chain joins TRBV3-1 (or the pseudogene TRBV3-2) to TRBJ2-5, with 9 bases matching TRBD2. Per germline, CDR1 LGHDT and CDR2 YNNKEL (reference sequence). This CDR3 comprises 16 residues. Losses at the gene ends were 4 bases for V and 1 base for J; bases not matched to a gene: 7. The CDR3 sequence: CASSPGLARTQETQYF. CDR3 sequence (DNA): TGTGCCAGCAGCCCCGGACTAGCGCGGACCCAAGAGACCCAGTACTTC.

V and J are TRBV2 and TRBJ1-5, with a possible D match to TRBD1 (5 bases). Germline assignment: CDR1 SNHLY and CDR2 FYNNEI. The CDR3 covers 14 residues. V was clipped by 4 bases and J by 2 bases, with 9 bases between them. The CDR3 protein is CASSVGGGNQPQHF. The DNA of the CDR3 is TGTGCCAGCAGTGTGGGGGGAGGCAATCAGCCCCAGCATTTT. Drawing the rest from reference TRBV2 and TRBJ1-5, the complete variable domain is EPEVTQTPSHQVTQMGQEVILRCVPISNHLYFYWYRQILGQKVEFLVSFYNNEISEKSEIFDDQFSVERPDGSNFTLKIRSTKLEDSAMYFCASSVGGGNQPQHFGDGTRLSIL.

CDR3 amino acids: CASSQVAGGSYNEQFF. The CDR3 nucleotides read TGTGCCAGCAGCCAAGTAGCGGGGGGATCGTACAATGAGCAGTTCTTC. This chain links TRBV3-1 (or the pseudogene TRBV3-2) with TRBJ2-1; 10 nucleotides align to TRBD2. The length of the CDR3 is 16 residues. V gave up 1 base and J gave up 4 bases; unmatched junction bases: 4. Germline lookup yields CDR1 LGHDT and CDR2 YNNKEL (reference sequence).

The chain employs TRBV18 and TRBJ2-1, with TRBD2 matching 8 bases. CDR3 length equals 15 residues. Germline V lookup: CDR1 KGHSH, CDR2 LQKENI. Trimming removed 3 bases from V and 3 bases from J; junction bases left unmatched: 4. DNA for the CDR3: TGTGCCAGCTCACCTCTCCGGGAGGGCTACAATGAGCAGTTCTTC. This gives the protein CASSPLREGYNEQFF.

The rearrangement joins TRBV11-2 to TRBJ1-2; D possibly corresponds to TRBD1 (6 bases). Trimming shortened V by 6 bases and J by 8 bases, and 19 bases separated the two germline ends. Germline lookup yields CDR1 SGHAT and CDR2 FQNNGV. There are 14 residues in the CDR3. The CDR3 reads CASSLGETGSGYTF. CDR3 in DNA: TGTGCCAGCAGTTTGGGGGAGACAGGATCGGGCTACACCTTC.

The chain recombines TRBV6-5 with TRBJ1-5; 9 bases map to TRBD1. Per germline, CDR1 MNHEY and CDR2 SVGAGI. Unmatched junction bases numbered 6, after V lost 5 bases and J lost 7 bases. The length of the CDR3 is 14 residues. DNA for the CDR3: TGTGCCAGCAGTCCAGGGACAGGGATACAGCCCCAGCATTTT. It is translated as CASSPGTGIQPQHF.

This clone occurred a few times. The V gene is TRBV21-1, the J gene TRBJ2-1; the table's D gene call, TRBD1, was not cross checked with the DNA. TRBV21-1 is given as a pseudogene. The CDR3 sequence is 16 residues long. The CDR3 region has the DNA TGTGCCAGCAGCCCCCCCCGAAGGAGCTCAGGGAATGAGCAGTTCTTC. Translating gives CASSPPRRSSGNEQFF.

The chain is built from TRBV28 and TRBJ2-5; 13 bases agree with TRBD2. Germline trimming cut 5 bases from V and 7 bases from J; bases unmatched to any gene: 7. This CDR3 contains 15 residues. The germline gives CDR1 MDHEN, CDR2 SYDVKM. The chain's CDR3 is CASSPRLAGGWTQYF. CDR3 sequence (DNA): TGTGCCAGCAGTCCCCGACTAGCGGGAGGCTGGACCCAGTACTTC.

This clone occurred once. The chain has TRBV21-1 and TRBJ2-2; TRBD1 is the table's D call and was not checked against the DNA. TRBV21-1 is listed as a pseudogene. The CDR3 totals 22 residues. In DNA, the CDR3 is TGTGCCAGCAGCAAAGCTATGACGAAAAAAAAAGGACAGGGAAATTGTACCGGGGAGCTGTTTTTT. Its protein product is CASSKAMTKKKGQGNCTGELFF.

The chain carries TRBV6-5 and TRBJ1-4, with D possibly matching TRBD1 (5 bases). The germline V gene encodes CDR1 MNHEY and CDR2 SVGAGI. V lost 6 bases and J lost 15, with 20 bases in between. This CDR3 has 13 residues. The CDR3 region is CASSTSFGGRVFF. For the CDR3, the DNA is TGTGCCAGCAGCACGTCCTTCGGGGGAAGGGTGTTTTTT.

This clone was seen more than once but under ten times. The chain employs TRBV6-2 or TRBV6-3 and TRBJ1-5; D not certain. CDR3 length: 12 amino acids. Germline lookup yields CDR1 MNHEY and CDR2 SVGEGT. Trimming cost V 5 bases and J 5 bases, with 7 bases left between them. The CDR3 nucleotides are TGTGCCAGCAGTGAGCGGTATCAGCCCCAGCATTTT. It specifies CASSERYQPQHF.

The chain combines TRBV28 with TRBJ1-2; D unclear. The CDR3 has 15 amino acids. Germline V gives CDR1 MDHEN, CDR2 SYDVKM. The germline V and J ends were trimmed by 4 bases and 1 base, with 13 bases remaining between them. CDR3 DNA: TGTGCCAGCAGTTACCCGGGTGGCATTAACTATGGCTACACCTTC. It yields the protein CASSYPGGINYGYTF.

This chain connects TRBV4-1 to TRBJ1-2; TRBD1 matches at 7 bases. The CDR3 spans 15 residues. V shed 2 bases, J shed 3 bases, and the junction held 6 bases outside the gene matches. CDR1 and CDR2 (germline): MGHRA, YSYEKL. CDR3 bases: TGCGCCAGCAGCCAATTTGGGACAGACTACTATGGCTACACCTTC. Translation gives CASSQFGTDYYGYTF.

The gene calls are TRBV15 and TRBJ1-5, with 7 bases identical to TRBD1. Per the germline V gene, CDR1 is LNHNV and CDR2 is YYDKDF (reference sequence). The CDR3 has 14 amino acids. V was clipped by 3 bases and J by 5 bases; unmatched bases: 4. The CDR3 coding sequence is TGTGCCACCAGCAGCCTGCAGGGGGATCAGCCCCAGCATTTT. This encodes CATSSLQGDQPQHF.

This clone occurred once. The chain recombines TRBV6-1 with TRBJ1-5; perhaps TRBD1 as D (5 bases). The CDR3 spans 16 residues. V lost 1 base and J lost 11, with 21 bases in between. The germline V gene encodes CDR1 MNHNS and CDR2 SASEGT. The CDR3 reads CASSEVGGRGQKTQHF. As DNA, the CDR3 is TGTGCCAGCAGTGAAGTGGGGGGTCGGGGTCAAAAGACCCAGCATTTT.

V gene TRBV28 combines with J gene TRBJ2-1; D might be TRBD2 (6 bases). The CDR3 runs to 18 residues. Looked up from germline, CDR1 is MDHEN and CDR2 is SYDVKM. V lost 3 bases and J lost 5, with 23 bases in between. The CDR3 region has the DNA TGTGCCAGCAGTTTCGGGACGAGGGGAGGCCGATGGAACAATGAGCAGTTCTTC. Amino acid sequence: CASSFGTRGGRWNNEQFF.

The rearrangement joins TRBV5-1 to TRBJ1-6; TRBD1 matches 10 bases. J lost 6 bases, V lost 4 bases, and 4 bases had no gene match. The CDR3 runs to 15 residues. CDR1 is SGHRS, CDR2 YFSETQ, per germline. The CDR3 DNA reads TGCGCCAGCAGCCCCGGACAGGGGGGTAATTCACCCCTCCACTTT. This gives the protein CASSPGQGGNSPLHF.

The gene calls are TRBV2 and TRBJ2-7; maybe TRBD1 (6 bases). The CDR3 contains 15 residues. The V and J ends lost 6 bases and 1 base respectively, with 16 bases between them. The germline V gene has CDR1 SNHLY and CDR2 FYNNEI. The CDR3 protein is CASRPQGLGSYEQYF. In DNA, the CDR3 is TGTGCCAGCAGGCCCCAGGGGCTGGGATCCTACGAGCAGTACTTC.

The rearrangement uses TRBV7-2 and TRBJ2-7, with TRBD2 as a possible D gene (5 bases). The CDR3 sequence is 13 residues long. Looked up from germline, CDR1 is SGHTA and CDR2 is FQGNSA. Trimming left V 6 bases short and J 3 bases short, with 12 bases between. DNA for the CDR3: TGTGCCAGCAGGCCCGCGAGCGGCTACGAGCAGTACTTC. It translates to CASRPASGYEQYF.

Within the sample, this clone is medium-sized. The chain employs TRBV7-9 and TRBJ2-1; 13 nucleotides agree with TRBD2. Per germline, CDR1 SEHNR and CDR2 FQNEAQ (reference sequence). The CDR3 totals 15 residues. V trimming: 6 bases; J trimming: 2 bases; junction bases outside the gene matches: 1. The CDR3 nucleotides read TGTGCCAGCAGAGGACTAGCGGGGGCCTACAATGAGCAGTTCTTC. It codes for CASRGLAGAYNEQFF.

In its sample, this clone was seen a few times. A junction boundary mismatches the germline segment, possibly from a read error. The chain has TRBV7-7 and TRBJ2-2; D is ambiguous. Per germline, CDR1 SSHAT and CDR2 FNYEAQ (reference sequence). This CDR3 has 16 residues. The CDR3 here is CASSLELAANTGELFF. For the CDR3, the DNA is TGTGCTAGCAGCTTAGAGCTCGCCGCGAACACCGGGGAGCTGTTTTTT.

V usage is TRBV10-3 and J usage is TRBJ2-6; possible D gene TRBD1, 6 bases. The germline V gene encodes CDR1 ENHRY and CDR2 SYGVKD. The CDR3 length is 20 residues. V was clipped by 0 bases and J by 0 bases, with 18 bases between them. The CDR3 sequence: CAISESTGGRRSSGANVLTF. DNA for the CDR3: TGTGCCATCAGTGAGTCGACAGGCGGGCGTAGGAGCTCTGGGGCCAACGTCCTGACTTTC.

This clone has ten or more counts. This chain links TRBV6-2 or TRBV6-3 with TRBJ2-6; 12 positions match TRBD1. Germline lookup yields CDR1 MNHEY and CDR2 SVGEGT. J lost 0 bases, V lost 2 bases, and 8 bases had no gene match. The CDR3 is made up of 20 amino acids. DNA for the CDR3: TGTGCCAGCAGTTACGCCTCCGGGACAGGGGGCTCCTCTGGGGCCAACGTCCTGACTTTC. Protein product: CASSYASGTGGSSGANVLTF.

The V call is TRBV4-2, the J call TRBJ2-3; the match to TRBD2 covers 8 bases. Per germline, CDR1 LGHNA and CDR2 YNFKEQ. This CDR3 region has 15 residues. V trimming: 4 bases; J trimming: 3 bases; junction bases outside the gene matches: 6. The CDR3 loop reads CASSPIGGGTDTQYF. The CDR3 coding sequence is TGTGCCAGCAGCCCTATCGGGGGGGGGACAGATACGCAGTATTTT.

A few counts support this clone. V gene TRBV11-2 combines with J gene TRBJ2-7, with 9 bases identical to TRBD2. The germline V gene encodes CDR1 SGHAT and CDR2 FQNNGV. V lost 3 bases and J lost 1; bases outside the gene matches: 4. The CDR3 consists of 15 residues. The CDR3 DNA reads TGTGCCAGCAGCTTCTCAGCGGGAGGATCCTACGAGCAGTACTTC. It codes for CASSFSAGGSYEQYF.

This chain connects TRBV6-5 to TRBJ2-7; 10 positions match TRBD2. V was pared by 5 bases and J by 4 bases, with 8 bases of the junction left unmatched. The CDR3 is 15 amino acids. The germline gives CDR1 MNHEY, CDR2 SVGAGI. The CDR3 DNA is TGTGCCAGCAGTAGACACGGGACTAGCGCGTACGAGCAGTACTTC. Translation: CASSRHGTSAYEQYF.

This clone was observed a few times. The rearrangement links TRBV10-2 to TRBJ2-4; tentatively, D is TRBD1 (6 bases). The germline CDR1 and CDR2 sequences are WSHSY and SAAADI. Deletions cut 4 bases from V and 0 bases from J, with 7 bases between. CDR3 length: 14 residues. The DNA of the CDR3 is TGCGCCAGCAGTGGGACAGTAGCCAAAAACATTCAGTACTTC. Translation gives CASSGTVAKNIQYF.

The rearrangement uses TRBV10-3 and TRBJ2-2; maybe TRBD1 (8 bases). Per the germline V gene, CDR1 is ENHRY and CDR2 is SYGVKD. The CDR3 consists of 16 residues. The V and J ends lost 10 bases and 5 bases respectively, with 23 bases between them. The CDR3 here is CATGTGLSRGTGELFF. The DNA for the CDR3 is TGTGCCACCGGGACAGGCCTCTCGCGGGGGACCGGGGAGCTGTTTTTT.

V usage is TRBV28 and J usage is TRBJ2-7; 9 bases align to TRBD1. The trim removed 5 bases at V and 3 bases at J, leaving 14 bases unmatched. The CDR3 runs to 17 residues. Germline V CDR1 and CDR2: MDHEN, SYDVKM. The CDR3 bases are TGTGCCAGCAGTCAGTCTAGGACAGGGGTGGAGTACTACGAGCAGTACTTC. The encoded protein is CASSQSRTGVEYYEQYF.